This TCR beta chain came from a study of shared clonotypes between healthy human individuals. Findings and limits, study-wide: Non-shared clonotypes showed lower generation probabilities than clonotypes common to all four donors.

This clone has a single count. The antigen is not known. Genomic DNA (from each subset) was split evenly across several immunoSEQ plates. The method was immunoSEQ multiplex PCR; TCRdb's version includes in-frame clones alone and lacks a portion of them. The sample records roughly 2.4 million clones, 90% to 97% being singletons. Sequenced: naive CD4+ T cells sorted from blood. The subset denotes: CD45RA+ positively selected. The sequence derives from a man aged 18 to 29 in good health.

CDR3 protein: CASSLTRFSYNEQFF. In DNA form, the CDR3 reads TGTGCCAGCAGCTTGACCAGGTTCTCCTACAATGAGCAGTTCTTC. V and J are TRBV5-4 and TRBJ2-1; D is undetermined. The V gene's germline CDR1 is SGHNT and CDR2 YYREEE (reference sequence). The V gene lost 1 base and the J gene lost 0 bases, with 8 bases spanning the gap. CDR3 length: 15 residues.